This is a list of T cell receptor beta chains from one sample in a study of blood T cell repertoires in COVID-19. Only in-frame clones appear in the TCRdb table, and some are missing; sequencing was by immunoSEQ multiplex PCR. The repertoire holds 130,000 or so clones, 80% to 90% seen once, with under 12% in the top ten. Source material: peripheral blood. All receptors come from a man in his sixties with active or convalescent COVID-19. Both conserved end residues are part of each CDR3. Each record gives: J gene, V gene, CDR3 protein.

j_call: TRBJ1-1
v_call: TRBV12-3/TRBV12-4
cdr3_aa: CASSLGQNTEAFF

j_call: TRBJ1-4
v_call: TRBV4-1
cdr3_aa: CASSPQRGTTNEKLFF

j_call: TRBJ2-3
v_call: TRBV19
cdr3_aa: CASSPLAGRRTDTQYF

j_call: TRBJ1-6
v_call: TRBV3-1/TRBV3-2
cdr3_aa: CASSQVRQGNSPLHF

j_call: TRBJ2-7
v_call: TRBV20-1
cdr3_aa: CSARQAYEQYF

j_call: TRBJ2-7
v_call: TRBV6-6
cdr3_aa: CASSSGQGSHEQYF

j_call: TRBJ2-2
v_call: TRBV19
cdr3_aa: CASSILGQLTGELFF

j_call: TRBJ2-3
v_call: TRBV7-6
cdr3_aa: CASSFSAGAPTDTQYF

j_call: TRBJ2-2
v_call: TRBV7-8
cdr3_aa: CASSLPTRGTGELFF

j_call: TRBJ1-5
v_call: TRBV9
cdr3_aa: CASSGGGSGQPQHF

j_call: TRBJ2-7
v_call: TRBV3-1/TRBV3-2
cdr3_aa: CASRKTGGASGYEQYF

j_call: TRBJ1-3
v_call: TRBV9
cdr3_aa: CASSVGRTLSGNTIYF

j_call: TRBJ2-3
v_call: TRBV6-5
cdr3_aa: CASSLGGIADTQYF

j_call: TRBJ2-7
v_call: TRBV5-1
cdr3_aa: CASSPHPTSGSFFYEQYF

j_call: TRBJ2-1
v_call: TRBV24-1
cdr3_aa: CATSDFRTSGLYNEQFF

j_call: TRBJ1-1
v_call: TRBV5-1
cdr3_aa: CASSLRTEMNTEAFF

j_call: TRBJ1-5
v_call: TRBV27
cdr3_aa: CASSLTRGQGDQPQHF

j_call: TRBJ1-1
v_call: TRBV9
cdr3_aa: CASSATGNTEAFF

j_call: TRBJ2-2
v_call: TRBV5-6
cdr3_aa: CASSFDRLTGELFF

j_call: TRBJ1-1
v_call: TRBV18
cdr3_aa: CASSPKVGHENTEAFF

j_call: TRBJ2-5
v_call: TRBV7-2
cdr3_aa: CASSLDRGTETQYF

j_call: TRBJ2-4
v_call: TRBV4-1
cdr3_aa: CASSPGLAELAKNIQYF

j_call: TRBJ1-1
v_call: TRBV11-2
cdr3_aa: CASSPGGGQPTEAFF

j_call: TRBJ1-4
v_call: TRBV6-5
cdr3_aa: CASSYSTGATNEKLFF

j_call: TRBJ2-5
v_call: TRBV29-1
cdr3_aa: CSVRTLGGETQYF

j_call: TRBJ2-1
v_call: TRBV29-1
cdr3_aa: CSVDRWGGVSDEQFF

j_call: TRBJ2-5
v_call: TRBV7-9
cdr3_aa: CASTPKLRTSGVQETQYF

j_call: TRBJ1-1
v_call: TRBV6-5
cdr3_aa: CASSPDRGGKAFF

j_call: TRBJ1-2
v_call: TRBV10-3
cdr3_aa: CAICPQDRGCGYTF

j_call: TRBJ1-2
v_call: TRBV6-5
cdr3_aa: CASSSGQGFNYGYTF

j_call: TRBJ1-4
v_call: TRBV7-6
cdr3_aa: CASSRGGAEEKLFF

j_call: TRBJ1-2
v_call: TRBV28
cdr3_aa: CASSAGTGGFGYTF

j_call: TRBJ1-3
v_call: TRBV6-5
cdr3_aa: CASSYTGSGNTIYF

j_call: TRBJ1-1
v_call: TRBV5-1
cdr3_aa: CASSLRPSDGERLNTEAFF

j_call: TRBJ1-1
v_call: TRBV15
cdr3_aa: CATSRGGTANTEAFF

j_call: TRBJ2-7
v_call: TRBV18
cdr3_aa: CASSLDRSVHEQYF

j_call: TRBJ2-1
v_call: TRBV29-1
cdr3_aa: CSARTSRNEQFF

j_call: TRBJ2-7
v_call: TRBV5-1
cdr3_aa: CASSPDRAENEQYF

j_call: TRBJ2-5
v_call: TRBV15
cdr3_aa: CATSRIGTGQETQYF

j_call: TRBJ2-5
v_call: TRBV11-2
cdr3_aa: CASSVLETQYF

j_call: TRBJ1-2
v_call: TRBV7-2
cdr3_aa: CASSLGLIRGYTF